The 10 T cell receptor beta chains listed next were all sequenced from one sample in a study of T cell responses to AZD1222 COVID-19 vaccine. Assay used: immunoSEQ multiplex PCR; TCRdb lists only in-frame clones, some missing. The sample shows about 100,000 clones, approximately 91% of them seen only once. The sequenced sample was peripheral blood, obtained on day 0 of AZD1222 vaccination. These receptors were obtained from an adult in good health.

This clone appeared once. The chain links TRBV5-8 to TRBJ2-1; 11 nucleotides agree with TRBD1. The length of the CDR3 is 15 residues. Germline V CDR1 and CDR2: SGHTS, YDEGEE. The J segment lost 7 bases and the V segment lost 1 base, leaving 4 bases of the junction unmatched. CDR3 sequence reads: CASSLWGQGDNEQFF. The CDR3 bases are TGTGCCAGCAGCTTGTGGGGACAGGGGGATAATGAGCAGTTCTTC.

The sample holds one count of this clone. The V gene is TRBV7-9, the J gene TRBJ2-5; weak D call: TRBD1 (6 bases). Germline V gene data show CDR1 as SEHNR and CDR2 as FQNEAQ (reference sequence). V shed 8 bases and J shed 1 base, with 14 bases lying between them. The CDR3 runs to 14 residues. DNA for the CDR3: TGTGCCAGCTGCGGCTCAGGGGTCCAAGAGACCCAGTACTTC. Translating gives CASCGSGVQETQYF.

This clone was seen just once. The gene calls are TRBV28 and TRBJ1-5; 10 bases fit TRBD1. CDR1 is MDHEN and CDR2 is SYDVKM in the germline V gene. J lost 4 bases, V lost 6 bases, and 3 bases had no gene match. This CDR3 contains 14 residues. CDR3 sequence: CASRPGQGNQPQHF. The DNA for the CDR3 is TGTGCCAGCAGACCGGGACAGGGGAATCAGCCCCAGCATTTT.

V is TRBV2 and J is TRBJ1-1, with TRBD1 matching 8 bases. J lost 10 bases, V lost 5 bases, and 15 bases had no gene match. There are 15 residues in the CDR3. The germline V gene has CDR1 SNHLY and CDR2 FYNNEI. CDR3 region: CASSKDLTGAIGAFF. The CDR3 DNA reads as TGTGCCAGCAGTAAAGATTTGACAGGGGCCATTGGAGCTTTCTTT.

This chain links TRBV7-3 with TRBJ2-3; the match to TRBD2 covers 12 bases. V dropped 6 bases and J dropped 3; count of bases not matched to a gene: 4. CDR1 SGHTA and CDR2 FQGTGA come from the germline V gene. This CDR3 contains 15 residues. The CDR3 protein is CASRTSGSLTDTQYF. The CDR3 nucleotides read TGTGCCAGCAGGACTAGCGGGAGTTTGACAGATACGCAGTATTTT. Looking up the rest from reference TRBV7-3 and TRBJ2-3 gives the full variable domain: GAGVSQTPSNKVTEKGKYVELRCDPISGHTALYWYRQSLGQGPEFLIYFQGTGAADDSGLPNDRFFAVRPEGSVSTLKIQRTERGDSAVYLCASRTSGSLTDTQYFGPGTRLTVL.

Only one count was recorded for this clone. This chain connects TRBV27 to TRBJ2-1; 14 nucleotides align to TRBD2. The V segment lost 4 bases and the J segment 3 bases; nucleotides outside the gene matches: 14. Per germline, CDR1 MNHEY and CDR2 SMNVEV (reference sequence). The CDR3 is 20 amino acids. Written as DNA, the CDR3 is TGTGCCAGCAGTTCAATAAAGTACGGGACTAGCGGGAGTGTCTACAATGAGCAGTTCTTC. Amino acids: CASSSIKYGTSGSVYNEQFF.

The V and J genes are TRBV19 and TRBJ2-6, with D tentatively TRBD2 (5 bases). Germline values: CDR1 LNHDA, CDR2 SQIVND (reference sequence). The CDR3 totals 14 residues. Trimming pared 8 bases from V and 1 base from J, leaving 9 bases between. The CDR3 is CASDGVSGANVLTF. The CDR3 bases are TGTGCCAGTGACGGGGTTTCTGGGGCCAACGTCCTGACTTTC.

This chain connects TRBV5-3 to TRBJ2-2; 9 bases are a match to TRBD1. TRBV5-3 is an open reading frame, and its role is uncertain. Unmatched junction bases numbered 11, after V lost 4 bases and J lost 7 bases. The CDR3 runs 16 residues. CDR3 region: CARSRRTGEFSGELFF. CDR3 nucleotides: TGTGCCAGAAGCCGTCGGACAGGGGAATTCAGCGGGGAGCTGTTTTTT.

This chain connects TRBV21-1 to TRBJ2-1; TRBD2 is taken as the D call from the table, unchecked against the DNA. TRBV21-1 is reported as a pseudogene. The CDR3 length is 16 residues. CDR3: CASSQPGLAGLDEQFF. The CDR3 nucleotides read TGTGCCAGCAGCCAACCCGGGCTAGCGGGATTGGATGAGCAGTTCTTC.

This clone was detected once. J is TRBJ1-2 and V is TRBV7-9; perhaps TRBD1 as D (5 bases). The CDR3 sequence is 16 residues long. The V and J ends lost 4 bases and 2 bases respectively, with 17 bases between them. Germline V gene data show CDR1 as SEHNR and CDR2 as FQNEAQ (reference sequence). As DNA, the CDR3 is TGTGCCAGCAGCTCTAGCGCAGGGAGGATAAACTATGGCTACACCTTC. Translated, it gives CASSSSAGRINYGYTF. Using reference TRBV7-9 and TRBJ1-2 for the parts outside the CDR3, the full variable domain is DTGVSQNPRHKITKRGQNVTFRCDPISEHNRLYWYRQTLGQGPEFLTYFQNEAQLEKSRLLSDRFSAERPKGSFSTLEIQRTEQGDSAMYLCASSSSAGRINYGYTFGSGTRLTVV.